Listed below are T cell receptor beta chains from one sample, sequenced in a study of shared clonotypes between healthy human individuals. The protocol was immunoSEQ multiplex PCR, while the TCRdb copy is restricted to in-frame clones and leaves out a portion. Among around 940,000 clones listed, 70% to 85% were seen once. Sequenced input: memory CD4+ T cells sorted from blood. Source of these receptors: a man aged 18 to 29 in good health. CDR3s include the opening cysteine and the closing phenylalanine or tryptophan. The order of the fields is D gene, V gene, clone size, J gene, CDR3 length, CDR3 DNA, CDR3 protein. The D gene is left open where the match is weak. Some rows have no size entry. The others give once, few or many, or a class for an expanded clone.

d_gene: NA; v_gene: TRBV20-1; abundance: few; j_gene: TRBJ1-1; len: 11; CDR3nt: TGCAGTGCTATCCATGCGGGAGAAGCTTTCTTT; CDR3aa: CSAIHAGEAFF
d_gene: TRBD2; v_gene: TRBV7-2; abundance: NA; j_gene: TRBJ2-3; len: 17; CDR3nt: TGTGCCAGCAGCTTAGTAGCGGGGGGGCCTCGAACAGATACGCAGTATTTT; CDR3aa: CASSLVAGGPRTDTQYF
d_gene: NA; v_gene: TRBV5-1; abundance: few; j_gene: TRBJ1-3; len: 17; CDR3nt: TGCGCCAGCAGCTTGGTTGGGGGCCATGATACTGGAAACACCATATATTTT; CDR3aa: CASSLVGGHDTGNTIYF
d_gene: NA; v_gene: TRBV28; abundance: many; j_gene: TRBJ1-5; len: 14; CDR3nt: TGTGCCAGCAGTTTTACTGGGCTCAATCAGCCCCAGCATTTT; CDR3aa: CASSFTGLNQPQHF
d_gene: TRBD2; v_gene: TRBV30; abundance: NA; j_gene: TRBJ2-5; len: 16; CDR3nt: TGTGCCTTCTCCTTGGGGCTAGCGGGCACGCAAGAGACCCAGTACTTC; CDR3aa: CAFSLGLAGTQETQYF
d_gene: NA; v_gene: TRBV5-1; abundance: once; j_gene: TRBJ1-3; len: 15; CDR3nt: TGCGCCAGCAGCTTGGCCAGTATCTCTGGAAACACCATATATTTT; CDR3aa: CASSLASISGNTIYF
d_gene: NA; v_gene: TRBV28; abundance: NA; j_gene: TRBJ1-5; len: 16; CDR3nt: TGTGCCAGCAGTTCCCGGGCCCCCTGGGGCAATCAGCCCCAGCATTTT; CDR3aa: CASSSRAPWGNQPQHF
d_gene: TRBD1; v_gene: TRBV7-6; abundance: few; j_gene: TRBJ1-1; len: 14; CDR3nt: TGTGCCAGCAGCTCCGGACAGGGGTGGACTGAAGCTTTCTTT; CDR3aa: CASSSGQGWTEAFF
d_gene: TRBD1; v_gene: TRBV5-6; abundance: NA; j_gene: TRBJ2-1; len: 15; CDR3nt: TGTGCCAGCAGCAGACGGGGACAGAGGTTTAATGAGCAGTTCTTC; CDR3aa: CASSRRGQRFNEQFF
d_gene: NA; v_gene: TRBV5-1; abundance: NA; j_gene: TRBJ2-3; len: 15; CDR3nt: TGCGCCAGCAGCTTGGACCTCCCCAGCACAGATACGCAGTATTTT; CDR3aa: CASSLDLPSTDTQYF
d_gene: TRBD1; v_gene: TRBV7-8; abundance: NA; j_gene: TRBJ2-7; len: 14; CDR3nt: TGTGCCAGCAGCTGGGGGACAGTCTCCTACGAGCAGTACTTC; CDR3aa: CASSWGTVSYEQYF
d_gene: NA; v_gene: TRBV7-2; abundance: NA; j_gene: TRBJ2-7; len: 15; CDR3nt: TGTGCCAGCAGCTTACCAGGGGTTGCCTCCAACGAGCAGTACTTC; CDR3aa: CASSLPGVASNEQYF
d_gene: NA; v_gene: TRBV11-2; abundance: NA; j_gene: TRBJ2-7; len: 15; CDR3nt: TGTGCCAGCAGCTTAGGCGGTAGATTATTGTACGAGCAGTACTTC; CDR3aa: CASSLGGRLLYEQYF
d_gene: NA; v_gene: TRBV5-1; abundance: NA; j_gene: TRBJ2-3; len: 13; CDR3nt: TGCGCCAGCAGCTTAAGGGTACCAGATACGCAGTATTTT; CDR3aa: CASSLRVPDTQYF
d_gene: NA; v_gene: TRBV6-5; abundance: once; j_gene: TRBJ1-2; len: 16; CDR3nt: TGTGCCAGCAGTTACTCGCAGGCGGCTGAGATCCATGGCTACACCTTC; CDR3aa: CASSYSQAAEIHGYTF